The rows below give T cell receptor beta chains drawn from one sample of a study of lymphopenia after photon versus proton radiotherapy. Only in-frame clones appear in the TCRdb table, and some are missing; sequencing was by immunoSEQ multiplex PCR. The sample includes 25,000 to 35,000 clones, about 90% seen only once; the top ten take 6.8%. The sample consisted of peripheral blood, taken from a patient treated with photon-based radiotherapy. All receptors come from a woman aged 50 to 60 with pancreatic cancer. Both conserved end residues are part of each CDR3. The D gene is left open where the match is weak. Expanded clones get a size class; other rows say once, few or many, or leave the size out.

cdr3_aa: CASSLTGPTEAFF
cdr3_nt: TGTGCCAGCAGTTTAACAGGGCCCACTGAAGCTTTCTTT
clone_size: NA
j_call: TRBJ1-1
v_call: TRBV28
cdr3_length: 13
d_call: NA

cdr3_aa: CASSTSTGDSGNTIYF
cdr3_nt: TGTGCCAGTAGTACCTCGACGGGGGACTCTGGAAACACCATATATTTT
clone_size: once
j_call: TRBJ1-3
v_call: TRBV19
cdr3_length: 16
d_call: NA

cdr3_aa: CASSLAGESSYNEQFF
cdr3_nt: TGTGCCAGCAGCCTCGCAGGGGAGAGCTCCTACAATGAGCAGTTCTTC
clone_size: NA
j_call: TRBJ2-1
v_call: TRBV9
cdr3_length: 16
d_call: NA

cdr3_aa: CASSLGDVAQYF
cdr3_nt: TGTGCCAGCAGCTTGGGGGATGTGGCGCAGTATTTT
clone_size: once
j_call: TRBJ2-3
v_call: TRBV5-6
cdr3_length: 12
d_call: NA

cdr3_aa: CASSQGRQETQYF
cdr3_nt: TGTGCCAGCAGCCAAGGGCGGCAAGAGACCCAGTACTTC
clone_size: NA
j_call: TRBJ2-5
v_call: TRBV14
cdr3_length: 13
d_call: NA

cdr3_aa: CASSFYEGARPDTQYF
cdr3_nt: TGTGCCAGCAGCTTCTATGAGGGAGCTCGACCAGATACGCAGTATTTT
clone_size: few
j_call: TRBJ2-3
v_call: TRBV7-9
cdr3_length: 16
d_call: NA

cdr3_aa: CASSRLGKNIQYF
cdr3_nt: TGTGCCAGCAGCCGCCTGGGCAAAAACATTCAGTACTTC
clone_size: NA
j_call: TRBJ2-4
v_call: TRBV5-6
cdr3_length: 13
d_call: NA

cdr3_aa: CASSPSGLAGETQYF
cdr3_nt: TGTGCCAGCAGCCCTTCCGGACTAGCGGGAGAGACCCAGTACTTC
clone_size: NA
j_call: TRBJ2-5
v_call: TRBV7-9
cdr3_length: 15
d_call: TRBD2

cdr3_aa: CASSLSGTGIQETQYF
cdr3_nt: TGTGCCAGCAGTCTATCCGGGACAGGGATCCAAGAGACCCAGTACTTC
clone_size: NA
j_call: TRBJ2-5
v_call: TRBV28
cdr3_length: 16
d_call: TRBD1

cdr3_aa: CASRSGTSGRKGAGDTQYF
cdr3_nt: TGTGCCAGCAGGTCTGGGACTAGCGGGAGAAAGGGGGCAGGTGATACGCAGTATTTT
clone_size: few
j_call: TRBJ2-3
v_call: TRBV27
cdr3_length: 19
d_call: TRBD2

cdr3_aa: CATSRGVTGSEQFF
cdr3_nt: TGTGCCACCAGCAGAGGGGTTACCGGGAGCGAGCAGTTCTTC
clone_size: NA
j_call: TRBJ2-1
v_call: TRBV15
cdr3_length: 14
d_call: NA

cdr3_aa: CSVVDRANTGELFF
cdr3_nt: TGCAGCGTTGTTGACAGGGCGAACACCGGGGAGCTGTTTTTT
clone_size: NA
j_call: TRBJ2-2
v_call: TRBV29-1
cdr3_length: 14
d_call: TRBD1

cdr3_aa: CGTSVKNRAGELFF
cdr3_nt: TGTGGGACTAGCGTGAAGAACAGAGCCGGGGAGCTGTTTTTT
clone_size: NA
j_call: TRBJ2-2
v_call: TRBV19
cdr3_length: 14
d_call: TRBD2

cdr3_aa: CASSPTGTGPHEQYF
cdr3_nt: TGTGCCAGTAGCCCGACAGGGACAGGGCCACACGAGCAGTACTTC
clone_size: NA
j_call: TRBJ2-7
v_call: TRBV19
cdr3_length: 15
d_call: TRBD1

cdr3_aa: CASSLEPQGSGANVLTF
cdr3_nt: TGCGCCAGCAGCTTGGAACCCCAGGGCTCTGGGGCCAACGTCCTGACTTTC
clone_size: NA
j_call: TRBJ2-6
v_call: TRBV5-1
cdr3_length: 17
d_call: NA

cdr3_aa: CASSDSGVSETQYF
cdr3_nt: TGTGCCAGCAGTGACTCGGGAGTATCAGAGACCCAGTACTTC
clone_size: once
j_call: TRBJ2-5
v_call: TRBV25-1
cdr3_length: 14
d_call: NA

cdr3_aa: CASSPRSWQDYPRGYF
cdr3_nt: TGTGCCAGCAGTCCTCGCAGTTGGCAGGATTACCCCCGGGGGTACTTC
clone_size: NA
j_call: TRBJ2-7
v_call: TRBV7-7
cdr3_length: 16
d_call: NA